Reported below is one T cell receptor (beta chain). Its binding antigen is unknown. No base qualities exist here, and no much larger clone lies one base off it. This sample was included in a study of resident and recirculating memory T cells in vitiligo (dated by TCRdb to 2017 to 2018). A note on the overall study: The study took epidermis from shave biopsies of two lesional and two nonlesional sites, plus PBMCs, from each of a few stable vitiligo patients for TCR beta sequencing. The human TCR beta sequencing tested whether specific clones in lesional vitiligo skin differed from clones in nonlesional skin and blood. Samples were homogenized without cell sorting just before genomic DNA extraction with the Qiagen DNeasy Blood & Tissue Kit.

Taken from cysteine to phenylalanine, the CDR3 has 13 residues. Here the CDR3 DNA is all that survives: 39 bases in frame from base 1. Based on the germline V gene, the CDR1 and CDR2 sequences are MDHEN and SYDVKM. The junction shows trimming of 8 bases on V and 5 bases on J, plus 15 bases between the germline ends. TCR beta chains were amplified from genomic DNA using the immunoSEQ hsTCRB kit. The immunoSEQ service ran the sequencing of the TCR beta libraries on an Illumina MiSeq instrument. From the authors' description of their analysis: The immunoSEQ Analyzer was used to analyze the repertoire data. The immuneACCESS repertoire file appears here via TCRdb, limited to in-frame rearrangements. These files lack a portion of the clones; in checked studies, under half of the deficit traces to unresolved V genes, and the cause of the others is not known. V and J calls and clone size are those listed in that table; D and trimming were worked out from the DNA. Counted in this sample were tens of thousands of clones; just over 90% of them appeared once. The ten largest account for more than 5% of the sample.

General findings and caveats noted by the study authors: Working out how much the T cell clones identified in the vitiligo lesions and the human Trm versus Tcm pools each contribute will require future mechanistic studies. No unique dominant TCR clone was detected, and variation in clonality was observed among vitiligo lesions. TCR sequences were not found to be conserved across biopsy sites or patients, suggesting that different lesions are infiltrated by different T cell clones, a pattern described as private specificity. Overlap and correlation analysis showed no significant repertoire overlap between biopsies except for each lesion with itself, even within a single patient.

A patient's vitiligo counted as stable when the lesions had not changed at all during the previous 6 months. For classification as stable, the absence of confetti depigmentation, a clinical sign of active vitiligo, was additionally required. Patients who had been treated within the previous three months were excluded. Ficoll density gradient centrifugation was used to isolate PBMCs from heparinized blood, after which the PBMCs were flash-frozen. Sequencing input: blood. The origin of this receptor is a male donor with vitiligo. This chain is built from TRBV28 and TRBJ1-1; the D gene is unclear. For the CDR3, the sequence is CASSTRAPTEAFF. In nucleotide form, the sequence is TGTGCCAGCTCTACGAGGGCGCCGACTGAAGCTTTCTTT.